Each of the 6 T cell receptor beta chains below was sequenced from the same sample in a study of CD8+CD57+ T cells in acquired aplastic anemia. Genomic DNA templated the TCR beta VDJ and CDR3 profiling. TCRdb fed the reads into MiXCR, producing one record per CDR3 protein. The data show 30,000 to 40,000 distinct CDR3 sequences, more than 75% seen once. The sequencing input was sorted CD4+, CD8+, or CD8+CD57+ T cells (not recorded which) from PBMCs. These receptor sequences come from a human donor in good health, serving as a control.

This sequence joins TRBV6-1 and TRBJ1-4; unclear D gene. Trimming took 9 bases from V and 0 from J, leaving 11 bases between them. Germline V gives CDR1 MNHNS, CDR2 SASEGT. This CDR3 is built from 14 residues. CDR3: CASSPAATNEKLFF. The CDR3 DNA reads TGTGCCAGTTCCCCCGCTGCAACTAATGAAAAACTGTTTTTT.

The rearrangement joins TRBV12-3 or TRBV12-4 to TRBJ2-7; 14 bases are a match to TRBD2. J lost 2 bases, V lost 1 base, and 4 bases had no gene match. The CDR3 runs to 17 residues. The CDR3 sequence is CASSLEGLAGVTYEQYF. The CDR3, as DNA: TGTGCCAGCAGTTTAGAGGGACTAGCGGGGGTGACCTACGAGCAGTACTTC.

The rearrangement joins TRBV10-3 to TRBJ2-7; a possible D gene is TRBD2 (5 bases). The length of the CDR3 is 15 residues. Germline-derived CDR1 and CDR2 are ENHRY and SYGVKD. V dropped 10 bases and J dropped 1 base, with 20 bases sitting between them. CDR3 in amino acids: CATIGRGETSYEQYF. The CDR3 coding sequence is TGTGCCACTATAGGACGGGGAGAGACGTCCTACGAGCAGTACTTC.

The V and J genes are TRBV10-3 and TRBJ2-1; D gene ambiguous. The CDR3 runs 13 residues. V dropped 2 bases and J dropped 6 bases, with 8 bases sitting between them. CDR1 is ENHRY and CDR2 is SYGVKD in the germline V gene. The DNA of the CDR3 is TGTGCCATCAGTGAGCAGTTAAGCAATGAGCAGTTCTTC. It encodes CAISEQLSNEQFF.

V gene TRBV19 combines with J gene TRBJ2-3; a possible D gene is TRBD2 (6 bases). The CDR3 totals 14 residues. Germline loops: CDR1 LNHDA, CDR2 SQIVND (reference sequence). With 6 bases removed from V and 3 bases from J, the gap between germline ends came to 13 bases. Here the CDR3 reads CASRRRTKTDTQYF. CDR3 coding DNA: TGTGCCAGTAGGAGACGGACTAAGACAGATACGCAGTATTTT.

This rearrangement joins TRBV19 to TRBJ1-5, with D maybe TRBD1 (5 bases). The V end lost 7 bases, the J end lost 1 base, and 14 bases lay between the germline ends. CDR1 and CDR2 (germline): LNHDA, SQIVND (reference sequence). The CDR3 extends over 15 amino acids. The CDR3 spells CASTGLETSNQPQHF. The CDR3 DNA sequence: TGTGCCAGTACGGGGCTTGAAACGAGCAATCAGCCCCAGCATTTT.